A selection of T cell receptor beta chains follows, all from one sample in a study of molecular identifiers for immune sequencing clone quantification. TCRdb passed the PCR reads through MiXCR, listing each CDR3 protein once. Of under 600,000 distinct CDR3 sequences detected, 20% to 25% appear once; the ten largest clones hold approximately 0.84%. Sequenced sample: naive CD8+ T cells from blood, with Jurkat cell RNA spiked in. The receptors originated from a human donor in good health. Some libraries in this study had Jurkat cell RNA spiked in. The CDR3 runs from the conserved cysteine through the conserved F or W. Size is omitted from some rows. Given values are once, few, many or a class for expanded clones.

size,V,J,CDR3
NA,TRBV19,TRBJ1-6,CASSSQGQNSPLHF
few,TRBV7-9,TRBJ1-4,CASSNLIGLDEKLFF
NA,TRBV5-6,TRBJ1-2,CASSLEETGFYGYTF
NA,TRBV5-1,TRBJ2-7,CASRRGYEYEQYF
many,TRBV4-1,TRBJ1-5,CASSQLPGGQPQHF
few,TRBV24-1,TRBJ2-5,CATSDAGTSGSIGETQYF
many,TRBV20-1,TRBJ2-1,CSANGLATVEQFF
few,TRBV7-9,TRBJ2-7,CASSSTGLSPAHAAEQYF
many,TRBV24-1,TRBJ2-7,CATSDSALSYEQYF
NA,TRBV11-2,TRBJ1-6,CASSLSGEPLHF
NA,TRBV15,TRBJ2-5,CATSSPGAGQETQYF
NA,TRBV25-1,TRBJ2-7,CASSIGDSEQYF
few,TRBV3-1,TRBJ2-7,CASSRSGTVVEQYF
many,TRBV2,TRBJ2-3,CASPPSGSTDTQYF
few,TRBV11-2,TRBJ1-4,CASTRAGQGLTNEKLFF
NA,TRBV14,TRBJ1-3,CASRQGATGNTIYF
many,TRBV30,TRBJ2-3,CAWSEGQSTDTQYF
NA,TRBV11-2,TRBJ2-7,CASSLDPGAYEQYF
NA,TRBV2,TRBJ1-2,CASSEGRPWGLNYGYTF
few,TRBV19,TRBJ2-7,CASSISTGGTYEQYF
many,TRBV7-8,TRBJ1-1,CASSLVAGGSAEAFF
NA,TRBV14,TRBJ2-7,CASSHLGGRGEQYF
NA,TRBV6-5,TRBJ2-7,CASSYLGVGEQYF
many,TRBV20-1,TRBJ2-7,CSARDTSASYEQYF
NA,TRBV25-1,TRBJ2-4,CASSEYSYGENIQYF
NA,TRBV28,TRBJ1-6,CASRIEGGTHSSPLHF
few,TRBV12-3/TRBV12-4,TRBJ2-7,CASSGQGVYEQYF
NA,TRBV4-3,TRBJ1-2,CASSQGMGGGYGYTF
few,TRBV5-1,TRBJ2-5,CASSFLGVAGGETQYF
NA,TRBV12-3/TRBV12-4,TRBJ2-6,CASSLGSMNTANVLTF
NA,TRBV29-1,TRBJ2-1,CSALAGPSYNEQFF
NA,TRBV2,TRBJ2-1,CASNQGLDRVDEQFF
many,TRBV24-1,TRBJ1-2,CATSDLFRGLYGYTF
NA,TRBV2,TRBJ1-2,CASSEEAGAAYGYTF
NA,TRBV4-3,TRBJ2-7,CASSPSGTPSSYEQYF
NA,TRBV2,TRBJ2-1,CASSGTSGSNEQFF
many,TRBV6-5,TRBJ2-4,CASGLGYGNIQYF
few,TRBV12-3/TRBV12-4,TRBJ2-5,CASRVLDGRQETQYF
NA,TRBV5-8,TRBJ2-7,CASSQTGPLYEQYF
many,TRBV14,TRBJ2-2,CASSQVRHTGELFF
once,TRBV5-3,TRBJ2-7,CASSFGGAEAYEQYF
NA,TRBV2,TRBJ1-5,CASRETRNSGPNQPQHF
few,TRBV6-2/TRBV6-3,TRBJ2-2,CASSYRTLHTGELFF
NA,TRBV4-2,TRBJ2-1,CASSQTVAGGDEQFF
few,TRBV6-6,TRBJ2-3,CASTNPGLRIYTDTQYF